One sample yielded the 21 T cell receptor beta chains listed below, sequenced in a study of blood T cells in healthy people across ages. The use of a sample-barcoded 5' primer and a J-beta primer mix characterized a second PCR of roughly 6 to 11 cycles. A single record per CDR3 protein comes from TCRdb applying MiXCR to the 5' RACE reads. In the table there are about 800,000 distinct CDR3 sequences, 25% of which are singletons. These sequences were also reported in another study, on T cells of mothers and their children.

Sequencing used blood. The source of these receptors is a boy between 10 and 17 years old in good health.

The chain employs TRBV27 and TRBJ2-1; the match to TRBD2 covers 9 bases. From germline, CDR1 is MNHEY and CDR2 SMNVEV (reference sequence). CDR3 length: 16 residues. Losses at the gene ends were 6 bases for V and 1 base for J; bases not matched to a gene: 7. CDR3 in DNA: TGTGCCAGCAGAGGCTCTAGCGGGATATCCTACAATGAGCAGTTCTTC. Translated: CASRGSSGISYNEQFF.

This chain uses TRBV15 with TRBJ2-6; TRBD1 agrees at 7 bases. This CDR3 comprises 14 residues. V lost 4 bases to trimming and J lost 8 bases; unmatched junction nucleotides: 5. Per germline, CDR1 LNHNV and CDR2 YYDKDF (reference sequence). CDR3 region: CATSTVTGSNVLTF. DNA of the CDR3: TGTGCCACCAGCACCGTGACAGGGTCCAACGTCCTGACTTTC.

The chain uses TRBV29-1 and TRBJ1-5, with D unresolved. Germline assignment: CDR1 SQVTM and CDR2 ANQGSEA. V was pared by 3 bases and J by 5 bases, with 11 bases between. This CDR3 region has 13 residues. The CDR3 DNA is TGCAGCGTTGAGGAGGGTGGCCATCAGCCCCAGCATTTT. Residues: CSVEEGGHQPQHF.

As concerns this clonotype: At one boundary the junction diverges from the germline segment, which might be a read error. This sequence joins TRBV9 and TRBJ1-5, with D uncertain. The germline gives CDR1 SGDLS, CDR2 YYNGEE. This CDR3 is 18 amino acids long. The CDR3 bases are TGTGCCAGCAGCGTAGGCCCCCAACTCGGATATGGCAACCAGCCCCAGCATTTT. Translating it yields CASSVGPQLGYGNQPQHF.

The table lists this clonotype with a few counts. The genes are TRBV9 and TRBJ2-2; D call uncertain. The CDR3 runs 16 residues. V shed 0 bases and J shed 0 bases, with 9 bases lying between them. The V gene's germline CDR1 is SGDLS and CDR2 YYNGEE. CDR3 amino acids: CASSVVTDANTGELFF. CDR3 coding DNA: TGTGCCAGCAGCGTAGTAACGGACGCGAACACCGGGGAGCTGTTTTTT. Looking up the rest from reference TRBV9 and TRBJ2-2 gives the full variable domain: DSGVTQTPKHLITATGQRVTLRCSPRSGDLSVYWYQQSLDQGLQFLIQYYNGEERAKGNILERFSAQQFPDLHSELNLSSLELGDSALYFCASSVVTDANTGELFFGEGSRLTVL.

CDR3 in amino acids: CASGPAGNYGYTF. The CDR3, as DNA: TGTGCCAGCGGACCTGCGGGTAACTATGGCTACACCTTC. The chain has TRBV7-2 and TRBJ1-2; D is unresolved. V was clipped by 8 bases and J by 1 base, with 11 bases between them. CDR1 is SGHTA, CDR2 FQGNSA, per germline. The CDR3 spans 13 residues.

This chain joins TRBV20-1 and TRBJ2-7; maybe TRBD2 (6 bases). Germline lookup yields CDR1 DFQATT and CDR2 SNEGSKA (reference sequence). Trimming left V 0 bases short and J 4 bases short, with 16 bases between. The CDR3 consists of 15 residues. CDR3 sequence reads: CSARDPRGYGYEQYF. The CDR3 bases are TGCAGTGCTAGAGATCCCCGGGGGTATGGTTACGAGCAGTACTTC.

This clonotype turned up a few times. This sequence joins TRBV29-1 and TRBJ2-4; 7 positions agree with TRBD2. Germline-derived CDR1 and CDR2 are SQVTM and ANQGSEA. The CDR3 is made up of 14 amino acids. V was clipped by 7 bases and J by 4 bases; unmatched bases: 10. In nucleotides, the CDR3 is TGCAGCGCTACGCTCGGGACTACTAAAAACATTCAGTACTTC. This sequence encodes CSATLGTTKNIQYF.

The J gene is TRBJ1-4, the V gene TRBV28; the D gene is possibly TRBD1 (5 bases). V was shortened by 2 bases and J by 0 bases, with 13 bases between the two germline ends. The CDR3 spans 17 residues. CDR1 is MDHEN, CDR2 SYDVKM, per germline. CDR3 DNA: TGTGCCAGCAGTTTACTCCCCGACAGTGCAACTAATGAAAAACTGTTTTTT. It translates to CASSLLPDSATNEKLFF.

This sequence joins TRBV4-1 and TRBJ2-2, with D possibly matching TRBD2 (7 bases). The CDR3 is made up of 16 amino acids. The V gene's germline CDR1 is MGHRA and CDR2 YSYEKL. Between the trimmed V and J ends, which lost 8 bases and 4 bases, there was a span of 20 bases. CDR3 region: CASRAMGASGTGELFF. Here the CDR3 DNA reads TGCGCCAGCCGAGCAATGGGGGCTAGCGGCACCGGGGAGCTGTTTTTT.

The sample holds a few counts of this clonotype. J is TRBJ2-5 and V is TRBV12-3 or TRBV12-4, with D maybe TRBD1 (5 bases). Between the trimmed V and J ends, which lost 5 bases and 2 bases, there was a span of 18 bases. This CDR3 is 16 amino acids long. The CDR3 DNA sequence: TGTGCCAGCAGTCCGTTCGGCCAGGGAATACAAGAGACCCAGTACTTC. Protein sequence: CASSPFGQGIQETQYF.

The rearrangement joins TRBV27 to TRBJ2-5, with D perhaps given as TRBD1 or TRBD2 (6 bases each). The tail of the sequence fits TRBJ2-1 better, so the J call may be wrong. Germline CDR1 MNHEY, CDR2 SMNVEV (reference sequence). The CDR3 has 13 residues. The CDR3 nucleotides read TGTGCCAGCAGTTCGCTGTCGGGGGCTGAGCAGTTCTTC. This encodes CASSSLSGAEQFF.

This clonotype appeared a few times. This chain uses TRBV29-1 with TRBJ2-1; TRBD1 might be the D (6 bases). The end of the DNA aligns better with TRBJ2-5, so the J call may be wrong. This CDR3 is built from 15 residues. CDR1 is SQVTM, CDR2 ANQGSEA, per germline. The CDR3 spells CSVVFARGNLETQYF. The CDR3 coding sequence is TGCAGCGTTGTTTTCGCCAGGGGAAATTTGGAGACCCAGTACTTC.

This clonotype was observed a handful of times. This chain joins TRBV7-2 and TRBJ2-3; D unresolved. This CDR3 is built from 13 residues. Per the germline V gene, CDR1 is SGHTA and CDR2 is FQGNSA. Trimming left V 5 bases short and J 2 bases short, with 8 bases between. The CDR3 sequence is CASSLLFTDTQYF. CDR3 coding DNA: TGTGCCAGCAGCCTGTTATTCACAGATACGCAGTATTTT.

This clonotype was counted a few times. The rearrangement joins TRBV7-9 to TRBJ2-5; 7 positions match TRBD1. CDR1 SEHNR and CDR2 FQNEAQ come from the germline V gene (reference sequence). The CDR3 is 16 amino acids. Trimming at V came to 4 bases and at J to 2 bases, leaving 10 bases not matched to a gene. The CDR3 is CASSSYGTEQQETQYF. In DNA form, the CDR3 reads TGTGCCAGCAGCTCTTACGGGACAGAACAACAAGAGACCCAGTACTTC.

This clonotype was counted between two and nine times. The V and J genes are TRBV4-1 and TRBJ2-7; either TRBD1 or TRBD2 may supply D (5 bases each). V was trimmed by 3 bases and J by 4 bases, leaving 10 bases between them. This CDR3 is built from 13 residues. CDR1 MGHRA and CDR2 YSYEKL come from the germline V gene. The CDR3 DNA sequence: TGCGCCAGCAGCCAGGGGGACGGGTACGAGCAGTACTTC. This gives the protein CASSQGDGYEQYF.

The chain is built from TRBV15 and TRBJ2-5; 9 positions match TRBD1. The J call may be faulty, since TRBJ2-7 better matches the DNA end. There are 12 residues in the CDR3. Germline V gives CDR1 LNHNV, CDR2 YYDKDF (reference sequence). The CDR3 DNA sequence: TGTGCCACCAGCTGGGACAGGGCCGAGCAGTACTTC. Residues: CATSWDRAEQYF.

The V call is TRBV7-9, the J call TRBJ1-2; the match to TRBD1 covers 8 bases. After removal of 2 bases from V and 7 bases from J, the junction contained 6 bases not matched to a gene. The CDR3 length is 14 residues. CDR1 and CDR2 from the germline V gene are SEHNR and FQNEAQ (reference sequence). The chain's CDR3 is CASSLIQGAAGYTF. The CDR3 DNA sequence: TGTGCCAGCAGCTTAATCCAGGGGGCGGCTGGCTACACCTTC. Based on the CDR3 plus reference TRBV7-9 and TRBJ1-2, the full variable domain is DTGVSQNPRHKITKRGQNVTFRCDPISEHNRLYWYRQTLGQGPEFLTYFQNEAQLEKSRLLSDRFSAERPKGSFSTLEIQRTEQGDSAMYLCASSLIQGAAGYTFGSGTRLTVV.

As concerns this clonotype: A junction end diverges from the germline sequence, so it may reflect a read error. V and J are TRBV5-6 and TRBJ2-5; tentative D call: TRBD2 (6 bases). The CDR3 is made up of 15 amino acids. CDR1 and CDR2 from the germline V gene are SGHDT and YYEEEE. The CDR3 nucleotides read TGTGCCAGCAGCGCGGACACAGGAATCCGGGAGACCCAGCACTTC. It specifies CASSADTGIRETQHF.

Only a few counts were recorded for this clonotype. The chain carries TRBV11-2 and TRBJ2-3, with 7 bases identical to TRBD2. J lost 3 bases, V lost 8 bases, and 5 bases had no gene match. The CDR3 spans 13 residues. In germline, CDR1 is SGHAT, CDR2 FQNNGV. In DNA form, the CDR3 reads TGTGCCAGCCCGGGCGGGAGTACAGATACGCAGTATTTT. Its protein is CASPGGSTDTQYF.

The chain has TRBV6-5 and TRBJ2-6; D ambiguous. The CDR3 length is 13 residues. V lost 8 bases and J lost 1, with 6 bases in between. Looked up from germline, CDR1 is MNHEY and CDR2 is SVGAGI. In DNA form, the CDR3 reads TGTGCCAGCGTGGCTTCTGGGGCCAACGTCCTGACTTTC. Protein product: CASVASGANVLTF.